These T cell receptor beta chains were read from a single sample in a study of tumor-infiltrating lymphocytes in primary liver carcinoma. TCRdb independently ran MiXCR on the multiplex PCR reads; one entry per CDR3 protein. Found here are approximately 40,000 distinct CDR3 sequences, approximately 73% of them singletons; the top ten hold around 15%. Sequenced material: liver tumor tissue from sampling region 4. These receptors came from a man aged 40-55 years with primary liver carcinoma and hepatitis B virus infection. CDR3s include the opening cysteine and the closing phenylalanine or tryptophan. The D gene is left open where the match is weak. For some rows the clone size is stated as once, few or many, or as a class when expanded; others skip it.

CDR3 protein,CDR3 DNA,V gene,clone size,D gene,J gene
CASRSNRRSYEQYF,TGTGCCAGCAGATCTAACAGGAGATCCTACGAGCAGTACTTC,TRBV11-2,.,.,TRBJ2-7
CASSSPETPRASEQYF,TGTGCCAGCAGTTCCCCCGAGACTCCCAGGGCGTCCGAGCAGTACTTC,TRBV28,.,.,TRBJ2-7
CNVSGIGASDTQYF,TGCAACGTCTCCGGGATAGGGGCGTCAGATACGCAGTATTTT,TRBV29-1,.,.,TRBJ2-3
CAGSSGTGARGDQYF,TGTGCCGGCAGTTCTGGGACAGGCGCGAGAGGCGATCAGTACTTC,TRBV5-4,.,TRBD1,TRBJ2-7
CASSSGPGLGETHYF,TGTGCCAGCAGCTCGGGACCAGGATTAGGGGAGACCCATTACTTC,TRBV7-3,.,.,TRBJ2-5
CASGRDRPTNEKLFF,TGCGCCAGCGGTCGCGACAGACCGACTAATGAAAAACTGTTTTTT,TRBV5-1,many,.,TRBJ1-4
CASSLVGASGSGANVMTF,TGTGCCAGCAGCCTAGTTGGGGCTAGCGGTTCTGGGGCCAACGTCATGACTTTC,TRBV4-2,.,TRBD2,TRBJ2-6
CSAQDEGYTF,TGCAGCGCTCAGGATGAGGGCTACACCTTC,TRBV29-1,few,.,TRBJ1-2
CAWSITGGRSDTQYF,TGTGCCTGGAGTATCACCGGCGGGAGGTCGGATACGCAGTATTTT,TRBV30,once,TRBD2,TRBJ2-3
CATSDGADYEQYF,TGTGCCACCAGCGACGGGGCGGATTACGAGCAGTACTTC,TRBV24-1,.,.,TRBJ2-7
CASSLNGDGRDIQYF,TGTGCCAGCAGCTTGAACGGGGACGGCCGAGATATCCAGTACTTC,TRBV5-4,.,.,TRBJ2-5
CASSSGEGEAFF,TGTGCCAGCAGCTCGGGGGAGGGTGAAGCTTTCTTT,TRBV7-8,.,.,TRBJ1-1
CTSSYSLNTGELLF,TGTACCAGCAGCTATTCCTTGAACACCGGGGAGCTGTTATTT,TRBV5-8,.,.,TRBJ2-2
CASIVSGTASDGYTF,TGTGCCAGTATAGTTTCCGGGACGGCGTCTGACGGCTACACCTTC,TRBV6-1,.,.,TRBJ1-2
CASNPGLAEHTQYF,TGTGCCAGCAACCCAGGACTAGCGGAACATACGCAGTATTTT,TRBV6-5,.,TRBD2,TRBJ2-3
CASSPPNVNTQYF,TGTGCCAGCAGTCCCCCGAATGTTAATACGCAGTATTTT,TRBV5-4,.,.,TRBJ2-3
CATSIEGRLETQYF,TGTGCCACTAGTATAGAGGGTCGTTTGGAGACCCAGTACTTC,TRBV19,.,.,TRBJ2-5
CSVASSRDTQYF,TGCAGTGTTGCCTCTTCCAGAGATACGCAGTACTTT,TRBV29-1,.,.,TRBJ2-3
CAWSPLRGTEAFF,TGTGCCTGGAGTCCCCTCAGAGGCACTGAAGCTTTCTTT,TRBV30,many,.,TRBJ1-1
CASSQDGSGRGANVPTF,TGCGCCAGCAGCCAAGATGGATCAGGGCGTGGGGCCAACGTCCCGACTTTC,TRBV4-3,.,.,TRBJ2-6
CSVRDTEAFF,TGCAGCGTGAGGGACACTGAGGCTTTCTTT,TRBV29-1,.,.,TRBJ1-1
CANSLPRERTDTQYF,TGTGCCAACAGTTTGCCTAGGGAGAGGACAGATACGCAGTATTTT,TRBV11-1,few,.,TRBJ2-3
CASLLVVVETQYF,TGTGCCAGTTTGCTAGTGGTAGTGGAGACCCAGTACTTC,TRBV12-3/TRBV12-4,.,.,TRBJ2-5
CSVGISVANTGGLFF,TGCAGCGTTGGGATTAGCGTGGCGAACACCGGGGGGCTGTTTTTT,TRBV29-1,.,.,TRBJ2-2
CVTSDPPGRGQFF,TGTGTCACCAGTGATCCCCCGGGCCGGGGGCAGTTCTTC,TRBV24-1,.,.,TRBJ2-1
CASSKRDNSLWHEQFF,TGTGCCAGCAGTAAACGAGACAATTCTCTCTGGCATGAGCAGTTCTTC,TRBV12-3/TRBV12-4,.,.,TRBJ2-1
CTNGEGCGSLSYNEQFF,TGTACCAACGGGGAGGGGTGCGGGTCTCTCTCCTATAATGAGCAGTTCTTC,TRBV12-3/TRBV12-4,.,TRBD2,TRBJ2-1
CVSSEGLAMVDGQFF,TGTGTCAGCAGTGAGGGACTAGCGATGGTCGATGGGCAGTTCTTC,TRBV6-1,.,TRBD2,TRBJ2-1
CVSSRSGTEAQYF,TGCGTCAGCAGCCGAAGCGGGACAGAGGCCCAGTACTTC,TRBV12-3/TRBV12-4,few,.,TRBJ2-5
CASSHARWAVTQYF,TGTGCCAGCAGCCATGCCAGGTGGGCAGTTACGCAGTATTTT,TRBV7-8,.,.,TRBJ2-3
CSVESGAGIADTQYF,TGCAGCGTTGAGAGCGGGGCTGGCATCGCAGATACGCAGTATTTT,TRBV29-1,.,TRBD2,TRBJ2-3
CASSLSANTEAFF,TGTGCCAGCAGCTTATCCGCGAACACTGAAGCTTTCTTT,TRBV7-9,many,.,TRBJ1-1
CANSYDDRTNTEAFF,TGTGCCAACAGTTACGATGACAGGACAAACACTGAAGCTTTCTTT,TRBV6-6,.,.,TRBJ1-1
CANSPMIEGSQFF,TGTGCCAACAGCCCGATGATCGAGGGCTCGCAGTTCTTC,TRBV11-2,.,.,TRBJ2-1
CASTAGSSYNEQFF,TGTGCAAGTACAGCGGGAAGCTCCTACAATGAGCAGTTCTTC,TRBV25-1,.,TRBD2,TRBJ2-1
CDSNRDRRANYGYTF,TGTGACAGCAACCGCGACAGGAGGGCGAACTATGGCTACACCTTC,TRBV11-1,.,.,TRBJ1-2
CASSPPCGSGFNEQFF,TGTGCCAGCAGCCCCCCCTGCGGGAGTGGGTTCAATGAGCAGTTCTTC,TRBV11-2,.,TRBD2,TRBJ2-1
CTSFRGRNTETFF,TGTACCAGCTTTAGGGGGAGAAACACTGAAACTTTCTTT,TRBV6-6,.,.,TRBJ1-1
CASSFRQQGPVGLFF,TGTGCCAGCAGTTTCCGACAACAGGGGCCCGTGGGGCTGTTTTTT,TRBV6-5,few,TRBD1,TRBJ2-2
CASRWSIGPQYF,TGTGCCAGCAGATGGTCGATCGGGCCTCAATACTTC,TRBV5-6,.,.,TRBJ2-4
CASNHADTQYF,TGCGCCAGCAACCACGCAGATACGCAGTATTTT,TRBV10-2,.,.,TRBJ2-3
CASSWLRGVGEKLFF,TGTGCCAGCAGTTGGTTACGGGGGGTGGGTGAAAAACTGTTTTTT,TRBV28,.,.,TRBJ1-4
CSSLSVSGRVGETPYF,TGCAGTTCCCTAAGTGTCAGCGGGAGAGTAGGGGAGACCCCGTACTTC,TRBV20-1,.,TRBD2,TRBJ2-5
CASSLDFGGLRLFF,TGTGCCAGCAGCCTAGATTTTGGGGGGCTCAGGCTGTTCTTT,TRBV11-2,.,.,TRBJ1-4
CVSSTPGLLVGNEQFF,TGTGTCAGCAGTACTCCGGGACTACTCGTCGGCAACGAGCAGTTCTTC,TRBV6-1,.,TRBD2,TRBJ2-1
CSAASGWGVNTEAFF,TGCAGCGCTGCCTCAGGGTGGGGGGTGAACACTGAAGCTTTCTTT,TRBV29-1,.,.,TRBJ1-1
CVSSLDLPDTQYF,TGTGTCAGCAGCTTAGATTTACCAGATACGCAGTATTTT,TRBV11-2,.,.,TRBJ2-3
CASSDPGSTSSYEQYF,TGTGCCAGCAGTGACCCCGGGTCGACGAGCTCCTACGAGCAGTACTTC,TRBV2,many,.,TRBJ2-7
CASTAGGSYNYQFF,TGTGCCAGTACAGCGGGAGGCTCCTACAATTATCAGTTCTTC,TRBV25-1,.,TRBD2,TRBJ2-1
CSGSIQGTNYGYTF,TGCAGCGGCTCTATTCAGGGGACAAACTATGGCTACACCTTC,TRBV29-1,once,.,TRBJ1-2
CATSEGNEQSF,TGTGCCACCAGCGAGGGAAATGAGCAGTCCTTC,TRBV24-1,.,.,TRBJ2-1
CASSPSGSGRDNGQFF,TGTGCCAGCAGCCCGTCTGGGAGCGGGAGGGACAATGGGCAGTTCTTC,TRBV5-6,many,TRBD2,TRBJ2-1
CVTSVGKRQGGRETQYF,TGTGTCACCAGTGTGGGCAAAAGACAAGGGGGCAGGGAGACCCAGTACTTC,TRBV24-1,.,TRBD1,TRBJ2-5
CTNSSAGPAFF,TGTACCAACAGTTCGGCAGGGCCGGCCTTCTTT,TRBV6-2/TRBV6-3,few,.,TRBJ1-1
CANSRGYTDTQYF,TGCGCCAACAGCCGAGGATATACAGATACGCAGTATTTT,TRBV14,.,.,TRBJ2-3